This is a list of T cell receptor beta chains from one sample in a study of T cell repertoires in aging, cancer and after chemotherapy. TCRdb independently ran MiXCR on the multiplex PCR reads; one entry per CDR3 protein. The sample carries over 3,000 distinct CDR3 sequences, 38% recorded once. The source material was blood. The receptors shown here come from a human donor in good health. Each CDR3 is given with its conserved first and last residue. The D gene is left open where the match is weak. Size values are once, few and many counts, or a class for expanded clones, and some rows have none.

V gene: TRBV11-3; D gene: -; J gene: TRBJ1-2; clone size: -; CDR3 DNA: TGTACAAGCAGCTTCGGCCGGCCCAACTATGGCTACACCTTC; CDR3 protein: CTSSFGRPNYGYTF
V gene: TRBV6-5; D gene: -; J gene: TRBJ2-3; clone size: -; CDR3 DNA: TGTGCCAGCAGTTACGGACAGTCAATTTTTTTAGATACGCAGTATTTT; CDR3 protein: CASSYGQSIFLDTQYF
V gene: TRBV19; D gene: -; J gene: TRBJ2-2; clone size: medium-sized; CDR3 DNA: TGTGCCAGTAGTTTGGGGGCGAACACCGGGGAGCTGTTTTTT; CDR3 protein: CASSLGANTGELFF
V gene: TRBV6-1; D gene: TRBD2; J gene: TRBJ2-5; clone size: -; CDR3 DNA: TGTGCCAGCAGTGAGACTAGCGGAGTGCAAGAGACCCAGTACTTC; CDR3 protein: CASSETSGVQETQYF
V gene: TRBV7-6; D gene: -; J gene: TRBJ2-1; clone size: -; CDR3 DNA: TGTGCCAGCAGCTGGAGGGGACCTCCCCGTGAGCAGTTCTTC; CDR3 protein: CASSWRGPPREQFF
V gene: TRBV7-2; D gene: -; J gene: TRBJ2-3; clone size: -; CDR3 DNA: TGTGCCAGCAGCTACCGGGAGGGGGCGGATACGCAGTATTTT; CDR3 protein: CASSYREGADTQYF
V gene: TRBV12-3/TRBV12-4; D gene: -; J gene: TRBJ2-5; clone size: few; CDR3 DNA: TGTGCCAGCAGTTTGGGGGCCCAAGAGACCCAGTACTTC; CDR3 protein: CASSLGAQETQYF
V gene: TRBV6-6; D gene: TRBD1; J gene: TRBJ1-5; clone size: medium-sized; CDR3 DNA: TGTGCCAGCACCTCGACGGACAGGGGGCTTAGCAATCAGCCCCAGCATTTT; CDR3 protein: CASTSTDRGLSNQPQHF
V gene: TRBV27; D gene: -; J gene: TRBJ1-3; clone size: -; CDR3 DNA: TGTGCCAGCAGTCTATACTCCGGTGATGGAAGCACCATATATTTT; CDR3 protein: CASSLYSGDGSTIYF
V gene: TRBV19; D gene: TRBD2; J gene: TRBJ2-3; clone size: medium-sized; CDR3 DNA: TGTGCCAGTAGCCCTACTAGCGGGGGCGCAGATACGCAGTATTTT; CDR3 protein: CASSPTSGGADTQYF
V gene: TRBV18; D gene: -; J gene: TRBJ1-2; clone size: -; CDR3 DNA: TGTGCCAGCTCACCGTCGGGAGGAGGTGGCTACACCTTC; CDR3 protein: CASSPSGGGGYTF
V gene: TRBV6-1; D gene: -; J gene: TRBJ2-3; clone size: -; CDR3 DNA: TGTGCCAGCACCCCCGGAGGGGCTGGGGGCACAGATACGCAGTATTTT; CDR3 protein: CASTPGGAGGTDTQYF
V gene: TRBV6-1; D gene: -; J gene: TRBJ2-5; clone size: few; CDR3 DNA: TGTGCCAGCAGTTACGTGGGGGAGACCCAGTACTTC; CDR3 protein: CASSYVGETQYF
V gene: TRBV5-1; D gene: TRBD1; J gene: TRBJ2-7; clone size: -; CDR3 DNA: TGCGCCAGCAGCCCGAGACAGGGTTCCTACGAGCAGTACTTC; CDR3 protein: CASSPRQGSYEQYF
V gene: TRBV11-3; D gene: -; J gene: TRBJ2-7; clone size: -; CDR3 DNA: TGTGCCAGCAGCTTAGATCCGGTCACCTACTACGAGCAGTACTTC; CDR3 protein: CASSLDPVTYYEQYF
V gene: TRBV7-9; D gene: -; J gene: TRBJ2-1; clone size: -; CDR3 DNA: TGTGCCAGCTCCAGGAATGAGCAGTTCTTC; CDR3 protein: CASSRNEQFF
V gene: TRBV29-1; D gene: -; J gene: TRBJ2-1; clone size: medium-sized; CDR3 DNA: TGCAGCGTCAGCTCCTACAATGAGCAGTTCTTC; CDR3 protein: CSVSSYNEQFF
V gene: TRBV7-3; D gene: -; J gene: TRBJ2-7; clone size: -; CDR3 DNA: TGTGCCAGCAGCAGGGGGCTAGCGGGCGAGCAGTACTTC; CDR3 protein: CASSRGLAGEQYF
V gene: TRBV6-5; D gene: TRBD1; J gene: TRBJ1-1; clone size: few; CDR3 DNA: TGTGCCAGCAGTTACGACGCCTACAGGGGGCGGATTGGCCCGGTGGGCACTGAAGCTTTCTTT; CDR3 protein: CASSYDAYRGRIGPVGTEAFF
V gene: TRBV7-9; D gene: -; J gene: TRBJ2-3; clone size: -; CDR3 DNA: TGTGCCAGCAGCTTAGTCGGGGCCCCCCCCACAGATACGCAGTATTTT; CDR3 protein: CASSLVGAPPTDTQYF
V gene: TRBV24-1; D gene: -; J gene: TRBJ1-5; clone size: -; CDR3 DNA: TGTGCCACAAGTAAACAGGTAAAGATGGATCAGCCCCAGCATTTT; CDR3 protein: CATSKQVKMDQPQHF
V gene: TRBV7-6; D gene: -; J gene: TRBJ1-3; clone size: -; CDR3 DNA: TGTGCCAGCAGCTCCCAGGGGATCTCTGGAAACACCATATATTTT; CDR3 protein: CASSSQGISGNTIYF
V gene: TRBV24-1; D gene: -; J gene: TRBJ2-5; clone size: -; CDR3 DNA: TGTGCCACCGGATACTATGAGACCCAGTACTTC; CDR3 protein: CATGYYETQYF
V gene: TRBV19; D gene: -; J gene: TRBJ1-2; clone size: few; CDR3 DNA: TGTGCCAGTAGTATAGCTACGTCGAATAACTATGGCTACACCTTC; CDR3 protein: CASSIATSNNYGYTF
V gene: TRBV11-3; D gene: TRBD1; J gene: TRBJ1-2; clone size: medium-sized; CDR3 DNA: TGTGCCAGCAGCTCGACCGGGACAGGCCGCGGCTACACCTTC; CDR3 protein: CASSSTGTGRGYTF
V gene: TRBV12-3/TRBV12-4; D gene: -; J gene: TRBJ2-3; clone size: -; CDR3 DNA: TGTGCCAGCAGTTTGATTAGGGCAGATACGCAGTATTTT; CDR3 protein: CASSLIRADTQYF
V gene: TRBV18; D gene: -; J gene: TRBJ2-2; clone size: few; CDR3 DNA: TGTGCCAGCTCACCACCGAACACCGGGGAGCTGTTTTTT; CDR3 protein: CASSPPNTGELFF
V gene: TRBV6-1; D gene: -; J gene: TRBJ1-5; clone size: -; CDR3 DNA: TGTGCCAGCAGTAAGGGAACCCAGCCCCAGCATTTT; CDR3 protein: CASSKGTQPQHF
V gene: TRBV18; D gene: -; J gene: TRBJ2-1; clone size: -; CDR3 DNA: TGTGCCAGCTCACCAAGCCTGGATTCCCACAATGAGCAGTTCTTC; CDR3 protein: CASSPSLDSHNEQFF
V gene: TRBV20-1; D gene: -; J gene: TRBJ2-3; clone size: -; CDR3 DNA: TGCAGTGCCCCAGGAGCCCCCACAGATACGCAGTATTTT; CDR3 protein: CSAPGAPTDTQYF
V gene: TRBV11-1; D gene: TRBD1; J gene: TRBJ2-2; clone size: medium-sized; CDR3 DNA: TGTGCCAGCACCAGGGGGCTAGCTCCCGGAATCACCGGGGAGCTGTTTTTT; CDR3 protein: CASTRGLAPGITGELFF
V gene: TRBV5-4; D gene: -; J gene: TRBJ1-2; clone size: few; CDR3 DNA: TGTGCCAGCAGCTTGGCAGATGGCTACACCTTC; CDR3 protein: CASSLADGYTF
V gene: TRBV30; D gene: TRBD2; J gene: TRBJ2-3; clone size: -; CDR3 DNA: TGTGCCTGGAGTGGGGGGGAGGGGTTAGATACGCAGTATTTT; CDR3 protein: CAWSGGEGLDTQYF
V gene: TRBV7-9; D gene: -; J gene: TRBJ2-2; clone size: -; CDR3 DNA: TGTGCCAGCAGCCCCATTTCCTTCGGGGAGTGGTACACCGGGGAGCTGTTTTTT; CDR3 protein: CASSPISFGEWYTGELFF
V gene: TRBV4-2; D gene: -; J gene: TRBJ2-3; clone size: -; CDR3 DNA: TGTGCCAGCAGCCATAGGGTAGGCGGGGGCACAGATACGCAGTATTTT; CDR3 protein: CASSHRVGGGTDTQYF
V gene: TRBV5-6; D gene: TRBD1; J gene: TRBJ2-5; clone size: -; CDR3 DNA: TGTGCCAGCAGCGACCGGGACAGGGGGGTTCAAGAGACCCAGTACTTC; CDR3 protein: CASSDRDRGVQETQYF
V gene: TRBV29-1; D gene: TRBD2; J gene: TRBJ2-5; clone size: -; CDR3 DNA: TGCAGCGTTGTAAGCGGGGGTGGCCAGTACTTC; CDR3 protein: CSVVSGGGQYF
V gene: TRBV19; D gene: -; J gene: TRBJ2-3; clone size: -; CDR3 DNA: TGTGCCAGTAACGGTTTGGCTAGCCCACGCACAGATACGCAGTATTTT; CDR3 protein: CASNGLASPRTDTQYF
V gene: TRBV6-2/TRBV6-3; D gene: -; J gene: TRBJ1-3; clone size: large; CDR3 DNA: TGTGCCAGCAGTCCCTGGACGTATGCCTCTGGAAACACCATATATTTT; CDR3 protein: CASSPWTYASGNTIYF
V gene: TRBV10-2; D gene: -; J gene: TRBJ2-3; clone size: -; CDR3 DNA: TGCGCCAGCAGTGATCAGGGGGGCCGCACAGATACGCAGTATTTT; CDR3 protein: CASSDQGGRTDTQYF
V gene: TRBV12-3/TRBV12-4; D gene: TRBD1; J gene: TRBJ2-1; clone size: -; CDR3 DNA: TGTGCCAGCAGGGGGACAGGGTATTGCAATGAGCAGTTCTTC; CDR3 protein: CASRGTGYCNEQFF
V gene: TRBV11-3; D gene: -; J gene: TRBJ2-3; clone size: -; CDR3 DNA: TGTGCCAGCAGCAGGGGCTGGGGGGCTACAGATACGCAGTATTTT; CDR3 protein: CASSRGWGATDTQYF
V gene: TRBV24-1; D gene: -; J gene: TRBJ2-5; clone size: -; CDR3 DNA: TGTGCCACCAGTGACCCCCCGGGGGCGGGGACCCAGTACTTC; CDR3 protein: CATSDPPGAGTQYF
V gene: TRBV6-6; D gene: -; J gene: TRBJ2-1; clone size: -; CDR3 DNA: TGTGCCACCACGGGCGGGGGCCGATACAATGAGCAGTTCTTC; CDR3 protein: CATTGGGRYNEQFF
V gene: TRBV20-1; D gene: TRBD1; J gene: TRBJ1-2; clone size: -; CDR3 DNA: TGCAGAGGGGGCGGGGGAGACTATGGCTACACCTTC; CDR3 protein: CRGGGGDYGYTF
V gene: TRBV20-1; D gene: -; J gene: TRBJ2-3; clone size: -; CDR3 DNA: TGCAGTGCTAGATTGGGGGATACGCAGTATTTT; CDR3 protein: CSARLGDTQYF
V gene: TRBV18; D gene: -; J gene: TRBJ1-1; clone size: -; CDR3 DNA: TGTGCCAGCTCACCGGCGCACTATAACATGAACACTGAAGCTTTCTTT; CDR3 protein: CASSPAHYNMNTEAFF
V gene: TRBV19; D gene: TRBD2; J gene: TRBJ2-1; clone size: -; CDR3 DNA: TGTGCCAGTAGTCCTGGGACTACCCCGAATGAGCAGTTCTTC; CDR3 protein: CASSPGTTPNEQFF
V gene: TRBV15; D gene: TRBD2; J gene: TRBJ2-2; clone size: large; CDR3 DNA: TGTGCCACCAGCAGAGAGAGAAGCGGGGGGGGTCCGGTCGCGAACACCGGGGAGCTGTTTTTT; CDR3 protein: CATSRERSGGGPVANTGELFF
V gene: TRBV12-3/TRBV12-4; D gene: -; J gene: TRBJ2-1; clone size: few; CDR3 DNA: TGTGCCAGCGGGCCGGGCCTCAAGGGCGATGAGCAGTTCTTC; CDR3 protein: CASGPGLKGDEQFF
V gene: TRBV15; D gene: -; J gene: TRBJ2-6; clone size: -; CDR3 DNA: TGTGCCACCAGCAGAGATCAGGAGGGGGCATCTGGGGCCAACGTCCTGACTTTC; CDR3 protein: CATSRDQEGASGANVLTF
V gene: TRBV10-3; D gene: -; J gene: TRBJ2-3; clone size: few; CDR3 DNA: TGTGCCATCACCTGGACAGCGTCCACAGATACGCAGTATTTT; CDR3 protein: CAITWTASTDTQYF
V gene: TRBV18; D gene: TRBD2; J gene: TRBJ2-5; clone size: -; CDR3 DNA: TGTGCCAGCTCTCAGACTAGCGTGGAGACCCAGTACTTC; CDR3 protein: CASSQTSVETQYF
V gene: TRBV11-3; D gene: TRBD1; J gene: TRBJ1-2; clone size: few; CDR3 DNA: TGTGCCAGCGGACAGGGCTACAACTATGGCTACACCTTC; CDR3 protein: CASGQGYNYGYTF
V gene: TRBV5-1; D gene: TRBD2; J gene: TRBJ2-5; clone size: -; CDR3 DNA: TGCGCCAGCAGCGTAGGCGGGGGGCCACAAGAGACCCAGTACTTC; CDR3 protein: CASSVGGGPQETQYF
V gene: TRBV11-3; D gene: -; J gene: TRBJ1-2; clone size: few; CDR3 DNA: TGTGCCAGCAGCTTCGGGGGGCAAGGCTACACCTTC; CDR3 protein: CASSFGGQGYTF